The present T cell receptor (beta chain) was sequenced within a study of blood T cell repertoires in COVID-19. Study details: Spain, Italy and the United States supplied samples that represented acute and convalescent COVID-19.

This clone was seen a handful of times. In the authors' workflow: Using reference gene primer amplification, nucleated cell counts were estimated. Clones were read by immunoSEQ multiplex PCR, and TCRdb kept only the in-frame ones, dropping some. V and J calls and clone size are as listed in that table; D and trimming were resolved from the DNA. Of about 350,000 clones listed, less than 90% are singletons. V lost 4 bases and J 5 bases, leaving 14 bases between the germline ends. In germline, CDR1 is SGHDN, CDR2 FVKESK. The CDR3 runs to 14 residues. The origin of this receptor is an older woman with COVID-19, enrolled during active disease. Input material: peripheral blood. This chain uses TRBV14 with TRBJ1-2; no reliable D call. The CDR3 DNA follows: TGTGCCAGCAGCCTAGTTGAAGGGAGGTATGGCTACACCTTC. It translates to CASSLVEGRYGYTF.